This T cell receptor beta chain was observed in a study of shared T cell receptors in the human thymus. The CDR3 spans 16 residues. Germline CDR1 reads MNHNS; CDR2 reads SASEGT. With 3 bases clipped from V and 5 bases from J, the junction kept 9 bases outside the gene matches. Only in-frame clones appear in the TCRdb table, and some are missing; sequencing was by immunoSEQ multiplex PCR. The repertoire has roughly 410,000 clones, 95% of them found once; the top ten carry 0.02%. Material: thymocytes. The rearrangement uses TRBV6-1 and TRBJ2-1, with 8 bases fitting TRBD2. The receptor was isolated from a human donor. CDR3 sequence reads: CASSESGGTHNNEQFF. The CDR3 DNA is TGTGCCAGCAGTGAGAGCGGGGGCACACACAACAATGAGCAGTTCTTC.